The 32 T cell receptor beta chains presented below share a single source sample, sequenced in a study of early T cells in non-severe SARS-CoV-2 infection. TCRdb reanalysed the 5' RACE reads using MiXCR and keeps one entry per CDR3 protein. The repertoire holds 120,000 or so distinct CDR3 sequences, 10% to 15% seen once, with less than 4.5% in the top ten. Source: whole blood, taken at baseline. The receptors were gathered from an adult who was a healthcare worker with PCR-confirmed SARS-CoV-2 infection or an uninfected control (not recorded which).

At least ten counts were recorded for this clonotype. The V call is TRBV6-2 or TRBV6-3, the J call TRBJ1-5; D is perhaps TRBD1 (6 bases). Germline assignment: CDR1 MNHEY and CDR2 SVGEGT. Trimming stripped 5 bases from V and 3 bases from J, with 14 bases between. The CDR3 is 15 residues long. The CDR3 nucleotides are TGTGCCAGCAGTGCGTTAGGGGGAATCAATCAGCCCCAGCATTTT. Amino acids: CASSALGGINQPQHF.

This clonotype was counted a few times. The chain combines TRBV20-1 with TRBJ1-1; the D is unclear. The CDR3 covers 14 residues. Trimming cost V 3 bases and J 3 bases, with 14 bases left between them. CDR1 is DFQATT, CDR2 SNEGSKA, per germline (reference sequence). In DNA, the CDR3 is TGCAGTGCTAGGCACGTATACATGGACACTGAAGCTTTCTTT. Its protein product is CSARHVYMDTEAFF.

The chain employs TRBV6-5 and TRBJ2-3; D remains unclear. V lost 0 bases and J 0 bases, leaving 10 bases between the germline ends. Germline assignment: CDR1 MNHEY and CDR2 SVGAGI. The CDR3 extends over 16 amino acids. The chain's CDR3 is CASSYSHDPSTDTQYF. The CDR3 bases are TGTGCCAGCAGTTACTCGCACGACCCTAGCACAGATACGCAGTATTTT.

The rearrangement joins TRBV6-5 to TRBJ2-2; D gene ambiguous. The germline CDR1 and CDR2 sequences are MNHEY and SVGAGI. There are 14 residues in the CDR3. With 0 bases removed from V and 4 bases from J, the gap between germline ends came to 6 bases. The CDR3 region has the DNA TGTGCCAGCAGTTACTCTTTCGTCACCGGGGAGCTGTTTTTT. The encoded protein is CASSYSFVTGELFF.

This clonotype was found a few times. The rearrangement links TRBV5-4 to TRBJ2-7; either TRBD1 or TRBD2 may supply D (5 bases each). The V gene lost 2 bases and the J gene lost 0 bases, with 6 bases spanning the gap. This CDR3 spans 13 amino acids. Germline-derived CDR1 and CDR2 are SGHNT and YYREEE (reference sequence). As DNA, the CDR3 is TGTGCCAGCAGCTTCGGGACCTCCTACGAGCAGTACTTC. As protein: CASSFGTSYEQYF.

The chain recombines TRBV12-3 or TRBV12-4 with TRBJ2-2; TRBD1 is a possible D gene (6 bases). Trimming left V 10 bases short and J 6 bases short, with 21 bases between. The CDR3 has 15 amino acids. CDR3 protein: CAITYRDTIPGELFF. DNA for the CDR3: TGTGCCATAACGTACCGGGACACCATTCCCGGGGAGCTGTTTTTT.

V usage is TRBV6-5 and J usage is TRBJ1-2, with 8 bases lining up with TRBD1. The germline V gene encodes CDR1 MNHEY and CDR2 SVGAGI. The J segment lost 5 bases and the V segment lost 6 bases, leaving 17 bases of the junction unmatched. The CDR3 runs 17 residues. The DNA of the CDR3 is TGTGCCAGCAGCCCGAGTGGGACCCAGGGGGCTGTATATGGCTACACCTTC. It is translated as CASSPSGTQGAVYGYTF.

This clonotype was recorded a few times. DNA of the CDR3: TGTGCCAGCTCCCCCCTGCAGGGGCTGAACACTGAAGCTTTCTTT. Protein sequence: CASSPLQGLNTEAFF. V and J are TRBV18 and TRBJ1-1, with TRBD1 as a possible D gene (6 bases). V was cut by 6 bases and J by 0 bases, with 14 bases left in between. CDR1 is KGHSH and CDR2 is LQKENI in the germline V gene. The CDR3 length is 15 residues.

The J gene is TRBJ2-7, the V gene TRBV4-1, with a weak D call TRBD2 (5 bases). The CDR3 runs to 15 residues. CDR1 is MGHRA, CDR2 YSYEKL, per germline. Trimming removed 1 base at V and 2 bases at J, with 12 bases between. CDR3 coding DNA: TGCGCCAGCAGCCAAGGGCCAGGAGGAACCTACGAGCAGTACTTC. Translation: CASSQGPGGTYEQYF.

The chain has TRBV6-5 and TRBJ1-1; D unresolved. The CDR3 extends over 16 amino acids. From germline, CDR1 is MNHEY and CDR2 SVGAGI. Deletions cut 0 bases from V and 3 bases from J, with 14 bases between. In DNA form, the CDR3 reads TGTGCCAGCAGTTACTCTTTACGGTTAGAGGACACTGAAGCTTTCTTT. Translated, it gives CASSYSLRLEDTEAFF.

This clonotype was recorded many times. V usage is TRBV18 and J usage is TRBJ2-3; 9 nucleotides line up with TRBD1. The CDR3 consists of 15 residues. The trim removed 1 base at V and 6 bases at J, leaving 5 bases unmatched. Germline CDR1 KGHSH, CDR2 LQKENI. The CDR3 bases are TGTGCCAGCTCACCACGTGGGACAGGGCAGGATACGCAGTATTTT. It is translated as CASSPRGTGQDTQYF.

In this sample, this clonotype is medium-sized (0.01 to 0.1%). This chain links TRBV30 with TRBJ1-1; D might be TRBD1 (5 bases). Trimming shortened V by 5 bases and J by 0 bases, and 13 bases separated the two germline ends. The CDR3 loop spans 14 amino acids. Per germline, CDR1 GTSNPN and CDR2 SVGIG (reference sequence). This CDR3 is CAWGTSFLNTEAFF. In DNA form, the CDR3 reads TGTGCCTGGGGGACGTCATTTTTGAACACTGAAGCTTTCTTT.

This clonotype was recorded at least ten times. This chain uses TRBV6-5 with TRBJ2-7, with 10 bases lining up with TRBD2. The CDR3 length is 15 residues. Losses at the gene ends were 3 bases for V and 1 base for J; bases not matched to a gene: 3. Germline CDR1 and CDR2: MNHEY and SVGAGI. CDR3 coding DNA: TGTGCCAGCAGTTATCATAGCGGGGGGTCCTACGAGCAGTACTTC. Translated: CASSYHSGGSYEQYF.

This chain connects TRBV11-2 to TRBJ1-2; 7 nucleotides match TRBD1. Unmatched junction bases numbered 2, after V lost 4 bases and J lost 3 bases. The CDR3 is 13 residues long. Germline assignment: CDR1 SGHAT and CDR2 FQNNGV. CDR3 nucleotide sequence: TGTGCCAGCAGCTGGGACAGCTACTATGGCTACACCTTC. This codes for CASSWDSYYGYTF.

The chain recombines TRBV4-1 with TRBJ1-5; 9 nucleotides match TRBD1. Germline lookup yields CDR1 MGHRA and CDR2 YSYEKL. The junction had 3 bases not matched to a gene; V was cut back by 0 bases and J by 6 bases. The CDR3 length is 15 residues. CDR3 sequence: CASSQEDRGRQPQHF. CDR3 DNA: TGCGCCAGCAGCCAAGAGGACAGGGGTCGTCAGCCCCAGCATTTT.

The chain carries TRBV4-1 and TRBJ2-3; D may be TRBD2 (6 bases). Germline V lookup: CDR1 MGHRA, CDR2 YSYEKL. The CDR3 contains 14 residues. V was shortened by 1 base and J by 6 bases, with 11 bases between the two germline ends. The CDR3 DNA sequence: TGCGCCAGCAGCCAAGCCGGGAGCCGGGATACGCAGTATTTT. Translation gives CASSQAGSRDTQYF.

This chain joins TRBV19 and TRBJ2-1, with 9 bases that match TRBD1. Trimming cost V 8 bases and J 5 bases; bases outside gene matches: 10. CDR3 length equals 15 residues. The germline CDR1 and CDR2 sequences are LNHDA and SQIVND (reference sequence). The CDR3 is CASLDRGAEHNEQFF. CDR3 DNA sequence: TGTGCCAGTCTGGACAGGGGCGCCGAACACAATGAGCAGTTCTTC.

In its sample, this clonotype was seen a few times. The J gene is TRBJ2-2, the V gene TRBV3-1; 7 nucleotides align to TRBD1. Trimming cost V 3 bases and J 1 base; bases outside gene matches: 2. The germline gives CDR1 LGHDT, CDR2 YNNKEL (reference sequence). The CDR3 has 15 amino acids. The CDR3 sequence: CASSQWTGNTGELFF. The CDR3, as DNA: TGTGCCAGCAGCCAGTGGACAGGGAACACCGGGGAGCTGTTTTTT.

There are many counts of this clonotype. V gene TRBV18 combines with J gene TRBJ1-5; D is unresolved. Trimming removed 3 bases from V and 6 bases from J, with 12 bases in between. CDR1 is KGHSH, CDR2 LQKENI, per germline. CDR3 length: 14 residues. This CDR3 reads CASSPALGGQPQHF. CDR3 nucleotides: TGTGCCAGCTCACCCGCCTTGGGTGGTCAGCCCCAGCATTTT.

The genes are TRBV6-2 or TRBV6-3 and TRBJ2-3; perhaps D is TRBD1 or TRBD2 (5 bases each). Germline assignment: CDR1 MNHEY and CDR2 SVGEGT. V dropped 6 bases and J dropped 0 bases, with 7 bases sitting between them. The CDR3 is 13 amino acids. The CDR3 DNA follows: TGTGCCAGCAGAAGGGACAGCACAGATACGCAGTATTTT. It encodes CASRRDSTDTQYF.

This chain links TRBV29-1 with TRBJ1-1; weak D call: TRBD1 (6 bases). The CDR3 contains 11 residues. V gave up 4 bases and J gave up 6 bases, with 9 bases separating them. Germline values: CDR1 SQVTM, CDR2 ANQGSEA. The CDR3 DNA reads as TGCAGCGTTGTGTACAGGGCTGAAGCTTTCTTT. The encoded protein is CSVVYRAEAFF.

This clonotype was seen a handful of times. The genes are TRBV6-1 and TRBJ1-2; possible D gene TRBD1, 5 bases. This CDR3 region has 14 residues. The germline V gene has CDR1 MNHNS and CDR2 SASEGT. The V gene lost 0 bases and the J gene lost 7 bases, with 12 bases spanning the gap. The CDR3 loop reads CASSEARGLSGYTF. The CDR3 nucleotides are TGTGCCAGCAGTGAAGCAAGGGGATTAAGTGGCTACACCTTC.

The chain couples TRBV11-2 to TRBJ2-2, with D perhaps TRBD2 (6 bases). This CDR3 has 15 residues. Germline V lookup: CDR1 SGHAT, CDR2 FQNNGV. Trimming shortened V by 5 bases and J by 1 base, and 11 bases separated the two germline ends. DNA for the CDR3: TGTGCCAGCAGCGGGGGGAATGTGAACACCGGGGAGCTGTTTTTT. This encodes CASSGGNVNTGELFF.

The chain recombines TRBV2 with TRBJ1-5; D is unresolved. This CDR3 contains 12 residues. Trimming stripped 4 bases from V and 3 bases from J, with 4 bases between. Looked up from germline, CDR1 is SNHLY and CDR2 is FYNNEI. In DNA, the CDR3 is TGTGCCAGCAGTGCGGACAATCAGCCCCAGCATTTT. It translates to CASSADNQPQHF.

The CDR3 loop reads CASREGETQYF. CDR3 in DNA: TGTGCCAGCAGAGAGGGGGAGACCCAGTACTTC. The chain links TRBV7-9 to TRBJ2-5; D is perhaps TRBD1 or TRBD2 (5 bases each). Germline-derived CDR1 and CDR2 are SEHNR and FQNEAQ (reference sequence). This CDR3 region has 11 residues. V shed 6 bases and J shed 5 bases, with 7 bases lying between them.

The CDR3 DNA reads as TGTGCCAGCAGTGGAGCCCGTCGGTTGAGGGACGAGCAGTACTTC. Its translation is CASSGARRLRDEQYF. V and J are TRBV6-1 and TRBJ2-7; D may be TRBD2 (5 bases). Germline assignment: CDR1 MNHNS and CDR2 SASEGT. There are 15 residues in the CDR3. The V and J ends lost 4 bases and 5 bases respectively, with 18 bases between them.

This clonotype was counted a few times. The chain combines TRBV10-2 with TRBJ2-1; 12 bases are shared with TRBD2. CDR1 WSHSY and CDR2 SAAADI come from the germline V gene. V trimming: 6 bases; J trimming: 9 bases; junction bases outside the gene matches: 3. The CDR3 is 13 amino acids. CDR3 loop: CASRTSGSGEQFF. CDR3 nucleotides: TGCGCCAGCAGGACTAGCGGGAGTGGTGAGCAGTTCTTC.

This sequence joins TRBV7-2 and TRBJ2-3; 9 positions agree with TRBD2. J gave up 4 bases and V 5 bases, and 10 bases lay outside the gene matches. The germline CDR1 and CDR2 sequences are SGHTA and FQGNSA. This CDR3 is built from 16 residues. CDR3: CASSLRVAGVSDTQYF. The CDR3 coding sequence is TGTGCCAGCAGCCTACGTGTAGCGGGGGTTTCAGATACGCAGTATTTT.

V usage is TRBV27 and J usage is TRBJ2-7; 7 positions match TRBD2. Trimming removed 7 bases from V and 6 bases from J; junction bases left unmatched: 9. This CDR3 comprises 13 residues. The germline CDR1 and CDR2 sequences are MNHEY and SMNVEV (reference sequence). The chain's CDR3 is CASTLVAGREQYF. The CDR3 bases are TGTGCCAGCACCCTAGTAGCGGGTCGCGAGCAGTACTTC.

At least ten counts were recorded for this clonotype. This sequence joins TRBV6-5 and TRBJ1-2; TRBD1 is a possible D gene (6 bases). The CDR3 length is 13 residues. V was pared by 2 bases and J by 4 bases, with 8 bases between. CDR1 and CDR2 (germline): MNHEY, SVGAGI. CDR3 loop: CASSYGGSYGYTF. The CDR3 DNA is TGTGCCAGCAGTTACGGGGGCTCCTATGGCTACACCTTC.

CDR3 in amino acids: CASSQGGVLEKLFF. The CDR3 DNA sequence: TGTGCCAGCAGCCAAGGGGGAGTACTTGAAAAACTGTTTTTT. The chain uses TRBV4-2 and TRBJ1-4; D remains unclear. Germline V gene lookup returns CDR1 LGHNA and CDR2 YNFKEQ. CDR3 length: 14 amino acids. Deletions cut 1 base from V and 7 bases from J, with 10 bases between.

The chain carries TRBV12-3 or TRBV12-4 and TRBJ1-1; no firm D call. The CDR3 is 11 residues long. V lost 4 bases and J lost 4, with 4 bases in between. The DNA of the CDR3 is TGTGCCAGCAGTTGGGTCACTGAAGCTTTCTTT. Translating it yields CASSWVTEAFF.